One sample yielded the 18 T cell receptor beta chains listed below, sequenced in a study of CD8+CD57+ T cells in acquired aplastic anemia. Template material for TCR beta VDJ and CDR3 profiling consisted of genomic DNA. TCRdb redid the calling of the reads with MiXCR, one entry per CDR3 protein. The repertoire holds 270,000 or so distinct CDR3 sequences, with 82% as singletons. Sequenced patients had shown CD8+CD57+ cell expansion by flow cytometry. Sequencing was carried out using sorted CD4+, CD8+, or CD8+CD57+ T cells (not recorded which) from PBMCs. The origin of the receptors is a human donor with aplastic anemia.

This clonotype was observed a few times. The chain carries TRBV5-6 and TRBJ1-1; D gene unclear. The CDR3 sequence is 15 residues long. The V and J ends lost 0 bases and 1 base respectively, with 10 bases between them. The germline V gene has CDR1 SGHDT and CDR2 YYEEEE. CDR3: CASSLDVAGNTEAFF. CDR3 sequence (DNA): TGTGCCAGCAGCTTGGACGTGGCAGGGAACACTGAAGCTTTCTTT.

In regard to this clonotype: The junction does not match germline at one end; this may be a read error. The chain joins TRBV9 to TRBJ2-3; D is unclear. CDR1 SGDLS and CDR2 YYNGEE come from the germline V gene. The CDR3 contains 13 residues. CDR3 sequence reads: CASSDGSETKYFF. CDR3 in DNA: TGTGCCAGCAGCGACGGGTCAGAAACGAAGTATTTTTTT.

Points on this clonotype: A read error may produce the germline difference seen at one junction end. The CDR3 DNA is TGTGCCAGCACCTTACCGGGCAGTCCCGATACGCAGTATTTT. Its translation: CASTLPGSPDTQYF. The chain combines TRBV11-3 with TRBJ2-3; D remains unclear. The CDR3 is made up of 14 amino acids. Germline V gives CDR1 SGHNT, CDR2 YENEEA.

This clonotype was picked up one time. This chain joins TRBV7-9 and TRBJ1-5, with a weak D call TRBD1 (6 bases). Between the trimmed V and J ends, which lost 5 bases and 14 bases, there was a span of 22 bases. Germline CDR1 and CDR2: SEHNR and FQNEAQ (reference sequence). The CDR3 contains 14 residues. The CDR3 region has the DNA TGTGCCAGCAGCCTACAAGGGGGGGAGCACGGAAAGCATTTT. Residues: CASSLQGGEHGKHF.

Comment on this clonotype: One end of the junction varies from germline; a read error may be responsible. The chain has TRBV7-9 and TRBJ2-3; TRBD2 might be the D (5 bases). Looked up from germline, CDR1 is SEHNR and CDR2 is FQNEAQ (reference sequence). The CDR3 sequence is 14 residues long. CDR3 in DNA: TGTGCCAGCAGCTTAGTACCCGGGGAGCTGATTTTGGAATTT. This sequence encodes CASSLVPGELILEF.

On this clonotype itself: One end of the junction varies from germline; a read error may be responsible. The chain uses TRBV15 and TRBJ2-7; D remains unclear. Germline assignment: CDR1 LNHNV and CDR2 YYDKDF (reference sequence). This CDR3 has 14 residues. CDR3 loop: CASSRVHEHETQYF. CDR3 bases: TGTGCCAGCAGCAGAGTCCACGAGCACGAGACGCAGTACTTC.

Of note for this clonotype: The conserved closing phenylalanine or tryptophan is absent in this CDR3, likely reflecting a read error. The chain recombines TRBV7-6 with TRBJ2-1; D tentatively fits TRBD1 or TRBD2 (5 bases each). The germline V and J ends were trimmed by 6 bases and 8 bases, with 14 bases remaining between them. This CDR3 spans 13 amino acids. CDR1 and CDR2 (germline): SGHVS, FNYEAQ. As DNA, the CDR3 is TGTGCCAGCAGTAATGGGGGAATCCATGAGCAGTTCTGC. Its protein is CASSNGGIHEQFC.

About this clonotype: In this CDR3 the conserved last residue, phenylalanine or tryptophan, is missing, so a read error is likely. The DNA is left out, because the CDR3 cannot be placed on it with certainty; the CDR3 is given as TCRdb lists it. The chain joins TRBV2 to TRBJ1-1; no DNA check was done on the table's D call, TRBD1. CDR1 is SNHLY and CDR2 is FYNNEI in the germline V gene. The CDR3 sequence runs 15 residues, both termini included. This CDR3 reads CASGVGLTGTTDAVS.

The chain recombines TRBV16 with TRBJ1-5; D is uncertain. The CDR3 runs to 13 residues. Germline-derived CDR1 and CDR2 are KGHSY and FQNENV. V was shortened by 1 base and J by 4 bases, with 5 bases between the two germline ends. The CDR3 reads CASSQYGNQPQHF. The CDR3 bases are TGTGCCAGCAGCCAATACGGAAATCAGCCCCAGCATTTT. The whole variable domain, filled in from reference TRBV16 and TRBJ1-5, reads GEEVAQTPKHLVRGEGQKAKLYCAPIKGHSYVFWYQQVLKNEFKFLISFQNENVFDETGMPKERFSAKCLPNSPCSLEIQATKLEDSAVYFCASSQYGNQPQHFGDGTRLSIL.

The CDR3 protein is CASSPGPASYNSPLHF. The CDR3 nucleotides are TGTGCCAGCAGCCCGGGGCCCGCCTCCTATAATTCACCCCTCCACTTT. The chain links TRBV5-5 to TRBJ1-6; D may be TRBD1 (5 bases). Germline loops: CDR1 SGHKS, CDR2 YYEKEE (reference sequence). Deletions cut 4 bases from V and 0 bases from J, with 11 bases between. This CDR3 has 16 residues.

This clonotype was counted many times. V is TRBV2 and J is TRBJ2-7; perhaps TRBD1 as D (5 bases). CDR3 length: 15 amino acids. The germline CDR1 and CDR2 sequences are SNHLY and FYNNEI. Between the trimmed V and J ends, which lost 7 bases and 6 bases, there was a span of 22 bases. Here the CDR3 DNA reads TGTGCCAGCACGGCAGGGCAAGTCCATCCTTCCGAGCAGTACTTC. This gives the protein CASTAGQVHPSEQYF.

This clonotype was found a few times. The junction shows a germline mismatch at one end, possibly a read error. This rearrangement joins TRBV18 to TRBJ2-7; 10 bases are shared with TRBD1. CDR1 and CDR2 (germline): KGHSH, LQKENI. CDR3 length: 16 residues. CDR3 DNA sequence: TGTGCCAGCTCACCACCCGGGACAGGGGTCCTCTACGAGCAGCACTTC. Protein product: CASSPPGTGVLYEQHF.

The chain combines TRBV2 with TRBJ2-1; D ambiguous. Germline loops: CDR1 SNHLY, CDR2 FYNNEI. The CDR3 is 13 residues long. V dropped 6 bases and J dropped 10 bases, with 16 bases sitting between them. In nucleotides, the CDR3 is TGTGCCAGCAGCTTTGCGCCGCTCGGGGAGCAGTTCTTC. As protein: CASSFAPLGEQFF.

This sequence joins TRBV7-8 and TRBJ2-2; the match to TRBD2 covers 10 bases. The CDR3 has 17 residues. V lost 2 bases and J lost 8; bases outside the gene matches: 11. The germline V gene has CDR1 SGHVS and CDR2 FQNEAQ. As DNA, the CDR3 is TGTGCCAGCAGCTTAACTAGCGGGGACGCCTACAATGGGGAGCTGTTTTTT. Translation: CASSLTSGDAYNGELFF.

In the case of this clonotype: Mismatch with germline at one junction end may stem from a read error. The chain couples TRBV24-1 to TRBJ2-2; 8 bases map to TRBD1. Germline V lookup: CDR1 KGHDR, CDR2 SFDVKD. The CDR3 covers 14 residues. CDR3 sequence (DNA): TGTGCCACCGGTGATAGAGACAGGGGCGGGGAGCTGTTTTTT. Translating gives CATGDRDRGGELFF.

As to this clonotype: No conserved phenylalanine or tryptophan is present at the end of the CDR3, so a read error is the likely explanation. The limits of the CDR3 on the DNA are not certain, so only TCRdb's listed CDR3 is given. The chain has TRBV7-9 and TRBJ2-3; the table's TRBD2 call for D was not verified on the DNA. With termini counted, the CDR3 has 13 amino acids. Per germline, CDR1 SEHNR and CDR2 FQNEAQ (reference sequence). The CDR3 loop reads CASSLGRGGTRYP.

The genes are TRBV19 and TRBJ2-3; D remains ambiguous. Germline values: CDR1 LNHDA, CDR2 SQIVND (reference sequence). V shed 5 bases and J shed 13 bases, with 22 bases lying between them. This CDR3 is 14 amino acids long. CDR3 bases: TGTGCCAGTAGTTTAGCTAGAGGTGCCTATAATGAGTATTTT. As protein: CASSLARGAYNEYF.

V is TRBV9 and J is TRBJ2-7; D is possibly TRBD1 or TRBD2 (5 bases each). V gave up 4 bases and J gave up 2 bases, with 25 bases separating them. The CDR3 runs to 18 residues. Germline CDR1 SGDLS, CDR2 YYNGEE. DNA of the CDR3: TGTGCCAGCAGCTTAGGGACCGCCCGGAATCAGCCCCCCTACGAGCAGTACGTC. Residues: CASSLGTARNQPPYEQYV.